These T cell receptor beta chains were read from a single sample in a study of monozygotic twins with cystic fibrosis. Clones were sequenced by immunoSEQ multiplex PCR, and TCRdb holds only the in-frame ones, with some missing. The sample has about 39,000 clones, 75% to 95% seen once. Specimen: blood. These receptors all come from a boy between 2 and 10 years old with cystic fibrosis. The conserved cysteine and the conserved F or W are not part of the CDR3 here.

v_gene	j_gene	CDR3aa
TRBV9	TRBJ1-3	ASSATGGNTIY
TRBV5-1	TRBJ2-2	ASSRYSSNTGELF
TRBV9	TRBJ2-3	ASSVSGGASTDTQY
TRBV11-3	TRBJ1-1	ASSGDNEAF
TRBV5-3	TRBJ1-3	ARTPAPGSGNTIY
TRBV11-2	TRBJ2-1	ASSGGGVYNEQF
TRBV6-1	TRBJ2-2	ASSKITGVVGELF
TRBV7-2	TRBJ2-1	ASSLVAGGYNEQF
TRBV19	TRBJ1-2	ASSIGPGRAQGYT
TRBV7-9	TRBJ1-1	ASSSGVSTEAF